This record covers a single T cell receptor beta chain. Its antigen is undetermined. The CDR3 loop spans 14 amino acids. Per germline, CDR1 SGHTA and CDR2 FQGNSA. This entry belongs to a study of monozygotic twins with inflammatory bowel disease. Overall study findings and caveats: IBD patients displayed reduced TCRbeta diversity (inverse Simpson) when set against healthy co-twins.

Blood (around 2.4 ml) was collected from every donor individually. TCRdb reprocessed the 5' RACE reads; each CDR3 protein has one entry and no DNA is given. Here the sample table reports 190,000 or so distinct CDR3 sequences. The material sequenced was blood. The chain links TRBV7-2 to TRBJ2-2; TCRdb designates TRBD1, a call that cannot be tested without DNA. This TCR was recovered from a human donor with ulcerative colitis or Crohn's disease, or a healthy co-twin of an affected twin (not recorded which). This chain's CDR3 is CASSPRTVTGELFF.